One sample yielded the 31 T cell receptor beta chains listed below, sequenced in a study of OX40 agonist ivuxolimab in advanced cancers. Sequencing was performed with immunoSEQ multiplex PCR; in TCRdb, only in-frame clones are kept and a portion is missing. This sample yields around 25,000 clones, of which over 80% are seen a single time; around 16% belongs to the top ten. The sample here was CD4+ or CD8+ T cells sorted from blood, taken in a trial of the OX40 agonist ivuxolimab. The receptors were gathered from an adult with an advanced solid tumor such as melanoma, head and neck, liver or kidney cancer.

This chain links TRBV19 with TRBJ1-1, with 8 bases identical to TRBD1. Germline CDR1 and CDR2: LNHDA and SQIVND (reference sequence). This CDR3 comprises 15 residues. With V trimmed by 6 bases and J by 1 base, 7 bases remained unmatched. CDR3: CASRRGDRPNTEAFF. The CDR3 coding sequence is TGTGCCAGTAGACGGGGGGACAGGCCGAACACTGAAGCTTTCTTT.

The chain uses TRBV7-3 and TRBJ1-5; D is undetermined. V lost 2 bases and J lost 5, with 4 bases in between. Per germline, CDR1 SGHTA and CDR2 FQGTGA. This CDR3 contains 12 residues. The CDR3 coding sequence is TGTGCCAGCAGCTTACCGGATCAGCCCCAGCATTTT. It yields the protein CASSLPDQPQHF.

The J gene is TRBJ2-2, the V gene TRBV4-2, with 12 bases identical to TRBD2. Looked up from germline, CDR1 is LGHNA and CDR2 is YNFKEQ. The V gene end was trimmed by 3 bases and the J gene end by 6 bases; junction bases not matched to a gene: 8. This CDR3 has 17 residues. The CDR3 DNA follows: TGTGCCAGCAGCCATAACGGACTAGCGGGGCCCCCCGGGGAGCTGTTTTTT. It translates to CASSHNGLAGPPGELFF.

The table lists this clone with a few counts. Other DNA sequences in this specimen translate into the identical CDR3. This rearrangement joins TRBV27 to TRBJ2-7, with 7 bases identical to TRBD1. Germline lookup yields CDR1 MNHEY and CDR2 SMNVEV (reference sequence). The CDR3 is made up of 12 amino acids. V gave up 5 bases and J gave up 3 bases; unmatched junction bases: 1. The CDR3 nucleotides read TGTGCCAGCAGTCCAGGGGGCTACGAGCAGTACTTC. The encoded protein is CASSPGGYEQYF.

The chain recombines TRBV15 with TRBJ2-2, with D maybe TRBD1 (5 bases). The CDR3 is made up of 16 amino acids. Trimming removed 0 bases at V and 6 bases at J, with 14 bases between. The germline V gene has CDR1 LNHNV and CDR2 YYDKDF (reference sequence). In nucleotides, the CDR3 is TGTGCCACCAGCAGAGATCAGGGTAGAGTATCCGGGGAGCTGTTTTTT. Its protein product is CATSRDQGRVSGELFF.

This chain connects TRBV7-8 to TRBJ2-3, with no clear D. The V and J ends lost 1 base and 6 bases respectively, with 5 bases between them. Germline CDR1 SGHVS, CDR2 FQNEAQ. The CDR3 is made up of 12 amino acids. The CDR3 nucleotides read TGTGCCAGCAGCTTAGATGCGGATACGCAGTATTTT. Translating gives CASSLDADTQYF.

The CDR3 region is CASSLLDRASTEAFF. The DNA for the CDR3 is TGTGCCAGCTCACTACTGGACAGGGCTAGCACTGAAGCTTTCTTT. This chain joins TRBV18 and TRBJ1-1; 8 bases align to TRBD1. The CDR3 covers 15 residues. V lost 4 bases and J lost 4; bases outside the gene matches: 8. Germline V CDR1 and CDR2: KGHSH, LQKENI.

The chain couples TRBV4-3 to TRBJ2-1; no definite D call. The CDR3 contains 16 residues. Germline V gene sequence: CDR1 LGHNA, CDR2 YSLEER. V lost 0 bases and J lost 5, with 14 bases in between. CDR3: CASSQDLWVSNNEQFF. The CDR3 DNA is TGCGCCAGCAGCCAAGATCTGTGGGTTAGTAACAATGAGCAGTTCTTC.

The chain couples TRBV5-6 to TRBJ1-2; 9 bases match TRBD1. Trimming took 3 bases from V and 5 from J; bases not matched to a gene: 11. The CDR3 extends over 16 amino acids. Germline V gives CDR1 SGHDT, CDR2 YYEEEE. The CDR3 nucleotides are TGTGCCAGCAGCTCTTTCCGGGACAGGGTTAGTTATGGCTACACCTTC. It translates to CASSSFRDRVSYGYTF.

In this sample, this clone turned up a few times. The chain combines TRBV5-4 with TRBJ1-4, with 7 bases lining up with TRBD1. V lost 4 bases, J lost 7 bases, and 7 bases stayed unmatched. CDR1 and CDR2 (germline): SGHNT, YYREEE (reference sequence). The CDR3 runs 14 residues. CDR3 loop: CASSTRQGGEKLFF. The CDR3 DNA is TGTGCCAGCAGCACTCGACAGGGCGGTGAAAAACTGTTTTTT.

The DNA of the CDR3 is TGCGCCAGCAGCCAAGGTGGGCCTCAGGGGTCTTGGGCCTCGAAGCAGTACTTC. Translating it yields CASSQGGPQGSWASKQYF. This chain links TRBV4-1 with TRBJ2-5; maybe TRBD1 (6 bases). Germline V lookup: CDR1 MGHRA, CDR2 YSYEKL. The CDR3 length is 18 residues. V shed 1 base and J shed 11 bases, with 29 bases lying between them.

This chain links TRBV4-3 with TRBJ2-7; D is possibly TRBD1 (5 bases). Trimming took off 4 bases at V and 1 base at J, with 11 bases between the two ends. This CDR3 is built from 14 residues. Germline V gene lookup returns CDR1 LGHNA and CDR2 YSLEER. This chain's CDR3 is CASSRRVYSYEQYF. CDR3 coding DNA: TGCGCCAGCAGCCGCAGGGTTTATTCCTACGAGCAGTACTTC.

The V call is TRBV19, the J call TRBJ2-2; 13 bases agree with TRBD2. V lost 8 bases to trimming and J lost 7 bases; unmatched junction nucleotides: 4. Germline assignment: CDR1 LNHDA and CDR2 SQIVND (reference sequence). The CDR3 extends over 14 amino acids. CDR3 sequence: CASGLAGVIGELFF. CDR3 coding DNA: TGTGCCAGTGGACTAGCGGGAGTGATCGGGGAGCTGTTTTTT.

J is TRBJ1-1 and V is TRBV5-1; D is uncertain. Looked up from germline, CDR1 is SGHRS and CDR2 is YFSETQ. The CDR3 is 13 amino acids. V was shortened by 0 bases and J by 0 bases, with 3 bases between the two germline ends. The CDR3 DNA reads TGCGCCAGCAGCTTGGGCATGAACACTGAAGCTTTCTTT. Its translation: CASSLGMNTEAFF.

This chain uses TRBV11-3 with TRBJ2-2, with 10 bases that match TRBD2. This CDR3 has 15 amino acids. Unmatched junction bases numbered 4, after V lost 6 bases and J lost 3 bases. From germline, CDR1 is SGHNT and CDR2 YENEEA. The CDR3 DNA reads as TGTGCCAGCAGGCCTAGCGGGGGCGACACCGGGGAGCTGTTTTTT. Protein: CASRPSGGDTGELFF.

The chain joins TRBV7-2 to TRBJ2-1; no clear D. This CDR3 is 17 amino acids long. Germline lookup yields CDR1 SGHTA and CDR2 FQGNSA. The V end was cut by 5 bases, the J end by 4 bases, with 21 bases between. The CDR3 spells CASSAIGLGNVYNEQFF. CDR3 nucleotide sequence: TGTGCCAGCAGCGCGATAGGGCTCGGAAACGTTTACAATGAGCAGTTCTTC.

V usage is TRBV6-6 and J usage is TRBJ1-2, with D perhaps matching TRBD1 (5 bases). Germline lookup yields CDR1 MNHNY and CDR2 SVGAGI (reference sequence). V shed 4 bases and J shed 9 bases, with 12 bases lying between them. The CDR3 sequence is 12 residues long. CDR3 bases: TGTGCCAGCAGTTCCGACTGGGGGAGCTACACCTTC. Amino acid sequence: CASSSDWGSYTF.

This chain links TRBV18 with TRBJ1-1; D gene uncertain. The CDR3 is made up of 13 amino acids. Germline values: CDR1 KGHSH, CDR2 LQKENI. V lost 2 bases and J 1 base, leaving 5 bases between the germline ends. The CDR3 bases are TGTGCCAGCTCACCAAAACGGAACACTGAAGCTTTCTTT. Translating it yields CASSPKRNTEAFF.

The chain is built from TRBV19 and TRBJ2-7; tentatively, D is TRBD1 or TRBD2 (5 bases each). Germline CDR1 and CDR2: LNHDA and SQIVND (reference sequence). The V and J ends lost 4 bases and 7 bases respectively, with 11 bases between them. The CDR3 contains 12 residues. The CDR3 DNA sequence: TGTGCCAGTAGTAATGATGGGGGTGAGCAGTACTTC. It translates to CASSNDGGEQYF.

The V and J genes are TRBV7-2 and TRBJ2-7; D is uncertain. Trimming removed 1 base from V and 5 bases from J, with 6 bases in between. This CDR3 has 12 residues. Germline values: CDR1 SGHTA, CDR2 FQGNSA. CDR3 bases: TGTGCCAGCAGCTTAGTGCCCCACGAGCAGTACTTC. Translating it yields CASSLVPHEQYF.

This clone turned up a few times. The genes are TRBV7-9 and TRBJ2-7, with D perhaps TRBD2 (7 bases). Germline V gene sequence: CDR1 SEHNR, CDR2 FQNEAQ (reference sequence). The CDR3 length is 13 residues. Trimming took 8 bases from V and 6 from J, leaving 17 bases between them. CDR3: CASATGGLVEQYF. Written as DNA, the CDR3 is TGTGCCAGCGCTACCGGGGGGCTGGTCGAGCAGTACTTC.

The CDR3 bases are TGTGCCAGTACCCCCCAAGCGGGGGGAAGCTCCTACGAGCAGTACTTC. This codes for CASTPQAGGSSYEQYF. V usage is TRBV19 and J usage is TRBJ2-7, with TRBD2 matching 9 bases. Trimming removed 7 bases from V and 0 bases from J; junction bases left unmatched: 10. CDR3 size: 16 residues. The germline V gene encodes CDR1 LNHDA and CDR2 SQIVND (reference sequence).

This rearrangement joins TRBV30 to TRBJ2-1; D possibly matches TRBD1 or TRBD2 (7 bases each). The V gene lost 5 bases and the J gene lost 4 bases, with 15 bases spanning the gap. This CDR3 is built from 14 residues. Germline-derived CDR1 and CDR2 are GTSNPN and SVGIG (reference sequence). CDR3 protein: CAWWGGGQYNEQFF. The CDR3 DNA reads TGTGCCTGGTGGGGAGGGGGCCAGTACAATGAGCAGTTCTTC.

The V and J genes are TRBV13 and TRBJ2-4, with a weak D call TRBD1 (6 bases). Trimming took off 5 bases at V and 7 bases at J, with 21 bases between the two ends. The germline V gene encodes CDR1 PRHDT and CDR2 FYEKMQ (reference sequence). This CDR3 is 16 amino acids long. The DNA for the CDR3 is TGTGCCAGCAGCCAATCCCCCCAGGGGCTGATGAACATTCAGTACTTC. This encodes CASSQSPQGLMNIQYF.

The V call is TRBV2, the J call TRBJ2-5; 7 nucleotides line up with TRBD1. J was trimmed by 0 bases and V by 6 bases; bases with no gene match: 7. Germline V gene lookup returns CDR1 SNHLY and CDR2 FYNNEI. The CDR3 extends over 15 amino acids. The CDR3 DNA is TGTGCCAGCAGCCGGGACAGAGAGTACCAAGAGACCCAGTACTTC. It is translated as CASSRDREYQETQYF.

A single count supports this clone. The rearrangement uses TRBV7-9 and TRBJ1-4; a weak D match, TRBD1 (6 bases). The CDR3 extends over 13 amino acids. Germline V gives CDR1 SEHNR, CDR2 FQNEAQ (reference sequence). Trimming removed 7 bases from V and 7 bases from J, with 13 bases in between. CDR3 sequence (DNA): TGTGCCAGCACCCGAGGGGGGGGTGAAAAACTGTTTTTT. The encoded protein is CASTRGGGEKLFF.

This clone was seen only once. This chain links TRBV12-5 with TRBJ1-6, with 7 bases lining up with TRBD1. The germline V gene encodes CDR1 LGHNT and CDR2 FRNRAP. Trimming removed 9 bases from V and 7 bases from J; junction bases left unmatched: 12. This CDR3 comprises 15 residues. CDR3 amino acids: CASATNWGQNSPLHF. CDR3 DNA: TGTGCTAGCGCAACAAACTGGGGACAGAATTCACCCCTCCACTTT.

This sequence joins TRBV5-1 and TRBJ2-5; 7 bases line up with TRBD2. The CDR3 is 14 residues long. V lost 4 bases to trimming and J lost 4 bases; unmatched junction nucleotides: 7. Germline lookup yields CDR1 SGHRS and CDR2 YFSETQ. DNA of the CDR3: TGCGCCAGCAGCGGGGACTATAGGGGAGAGACCCAGTACTTC. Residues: CASSGDYRGETQYF. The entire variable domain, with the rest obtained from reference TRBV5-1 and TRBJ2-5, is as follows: KAGVTQTPRYLIKTRGQQVTLSCSPISGHRSVSWYQQTPGQGLQFLFEYFSETQRNKGNFPGRFSGRQFSNSRSEMNVSTLELGDSALYLCASSGDYRGETQYFGPGTRLLVL.

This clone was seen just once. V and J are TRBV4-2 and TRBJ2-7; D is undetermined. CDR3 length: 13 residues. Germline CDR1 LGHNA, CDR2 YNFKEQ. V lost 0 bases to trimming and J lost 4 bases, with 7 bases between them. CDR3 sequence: CASSQDKEYEQYF. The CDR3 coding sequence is TGTGCCAGCAGCCAAGATAAGGAATACGAGCAGTACTTC.

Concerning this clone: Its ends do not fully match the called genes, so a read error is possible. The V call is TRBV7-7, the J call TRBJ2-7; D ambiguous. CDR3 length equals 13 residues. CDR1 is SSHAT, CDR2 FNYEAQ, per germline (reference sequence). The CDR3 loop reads CASSSYDGYEQYF. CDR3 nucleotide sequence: TGTGCTAGCAGCTCGTATGACGGCTACGAGCAGTACTTC.

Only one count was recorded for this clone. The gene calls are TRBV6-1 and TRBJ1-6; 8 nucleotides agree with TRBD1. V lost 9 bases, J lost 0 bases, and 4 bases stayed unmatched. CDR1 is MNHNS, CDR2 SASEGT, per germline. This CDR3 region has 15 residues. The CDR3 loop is CASTGGNSYNSPLHF. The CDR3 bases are TGTGCCAGTACAGGGGGAAACTCCTATAATTCACCCCTCCACTTT.